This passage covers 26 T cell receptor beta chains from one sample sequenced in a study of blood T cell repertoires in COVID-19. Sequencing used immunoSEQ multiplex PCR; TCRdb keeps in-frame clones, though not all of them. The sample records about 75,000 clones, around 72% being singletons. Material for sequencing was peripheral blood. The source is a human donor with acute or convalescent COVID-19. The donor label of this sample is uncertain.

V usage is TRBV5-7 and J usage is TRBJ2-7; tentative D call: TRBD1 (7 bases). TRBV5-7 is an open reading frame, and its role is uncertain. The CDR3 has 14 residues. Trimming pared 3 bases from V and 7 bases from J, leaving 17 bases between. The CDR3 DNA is TGTGCCAGCAGCTGGACAGGTATGAGCGGGGAGCAGTACGTC. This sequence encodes CASSWTGMSGEQYV.

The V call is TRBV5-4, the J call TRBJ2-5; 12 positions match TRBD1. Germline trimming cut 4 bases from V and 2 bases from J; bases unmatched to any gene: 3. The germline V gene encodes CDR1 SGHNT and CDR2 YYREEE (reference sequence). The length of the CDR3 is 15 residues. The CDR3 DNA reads TGTGCCAGCAGCCGGGACAGGGGGCCACAAGAGACCCAGTACTTC. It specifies CASSRDRGPQETQYF.

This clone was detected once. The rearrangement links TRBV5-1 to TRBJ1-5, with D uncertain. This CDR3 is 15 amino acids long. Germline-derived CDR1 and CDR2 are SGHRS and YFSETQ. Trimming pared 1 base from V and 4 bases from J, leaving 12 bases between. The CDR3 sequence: CASSLLSGNNQPQHF. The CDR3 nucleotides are TGCGCCAGCAGCTTGCTCTCGGGGAATAATCAGCCCCAGCATTTT.

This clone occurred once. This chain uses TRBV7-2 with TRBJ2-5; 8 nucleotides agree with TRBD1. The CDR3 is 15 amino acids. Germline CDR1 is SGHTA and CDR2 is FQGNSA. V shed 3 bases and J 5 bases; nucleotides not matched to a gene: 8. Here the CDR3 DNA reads TGTGCCAGCAGCTTCCCGCAGGGGGCGCGGGAGACCCAGTACTTC. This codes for CASSFPQGARETQYF.

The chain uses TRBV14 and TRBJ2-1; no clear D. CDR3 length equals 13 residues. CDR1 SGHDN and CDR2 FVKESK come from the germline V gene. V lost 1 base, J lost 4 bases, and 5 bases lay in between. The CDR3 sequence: CASSQGRYNEQFF. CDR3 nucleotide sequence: TGTGCCAGCAGCCAAGGCAGATACAATGAGCAGTTCTTC. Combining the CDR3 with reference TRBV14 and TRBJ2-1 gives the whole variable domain EAGVTQFPSHSVIEKGQTVTLRCDPISGHDNLYWYRRVMGKEIKFLLHFVKESKQDESGMPNNRFLAERTGGTYSTLKVQPAELEDSGVYFCASSQGRYNEQFFGPGTRLTVL.

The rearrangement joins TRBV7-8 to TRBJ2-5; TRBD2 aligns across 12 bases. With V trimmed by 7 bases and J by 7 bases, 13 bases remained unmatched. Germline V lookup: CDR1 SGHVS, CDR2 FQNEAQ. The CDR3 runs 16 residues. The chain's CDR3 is CASNPLAGGPGGTQYF. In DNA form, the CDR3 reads TGTGCCAGCAACCCACTAGCGGGGGGCCCGGGGGGGACCCAGTACTTC.

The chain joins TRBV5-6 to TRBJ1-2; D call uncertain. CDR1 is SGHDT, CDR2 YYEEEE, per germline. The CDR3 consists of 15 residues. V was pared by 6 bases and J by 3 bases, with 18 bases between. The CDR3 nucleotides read TGTGCCAGCACCACATACATGGGCCCCTACTATGGCTACACCTTC. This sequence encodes CASTTYMGPYYGYTF.

CDR3: CASSQRVRETQYF. As DNA, the CDR3 is TGTGCCAGCTCACAGAGGGTTAGAGAGACCCAGTACTTC. The V gene is TRBV18, the J gene TRBJ2-5; D is possibly TRBD2 (5 bases). Germline-derived CDR1 and CDR2 are KGHSH and LQKENI. V lost 4 bases and J lost 4, with 10 bases in between. The CDR3 spans 13 residues.

The CDR3 protein is CSAKYYYEQYF. The CDR3 bases are TGCAGCGCCAAGTACTACTACGAGCAGTACTTC. The J gene is TRBJ2-7, the V gene TRBV29-1; unclear D gene. Germline values: CDR1 SQVTM, CDR2 ANQGSEA. Trimming removed 7 bases at V and 3 bases at J, with 10 bases between. The CDR3 contains 11 residues.

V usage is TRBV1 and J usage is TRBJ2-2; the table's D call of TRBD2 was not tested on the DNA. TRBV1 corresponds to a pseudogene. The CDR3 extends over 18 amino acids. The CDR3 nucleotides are TGCACCAGCAGCCAAGCGATTAAGACGGGGACGAACACCGGGGAGCTGTTTTTT. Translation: CTSSQAIKTGTNTGELFF.

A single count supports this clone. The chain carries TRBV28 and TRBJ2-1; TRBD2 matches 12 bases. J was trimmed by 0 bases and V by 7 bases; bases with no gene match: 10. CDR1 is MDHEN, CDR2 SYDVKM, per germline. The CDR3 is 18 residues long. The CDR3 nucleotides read TGTGCCAGCAAGTTCTGGACTAGCGGGGTGGGCTCCTACAATGAGCAGTTCTTC. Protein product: CASKFWTSGVGSYNEQFF.

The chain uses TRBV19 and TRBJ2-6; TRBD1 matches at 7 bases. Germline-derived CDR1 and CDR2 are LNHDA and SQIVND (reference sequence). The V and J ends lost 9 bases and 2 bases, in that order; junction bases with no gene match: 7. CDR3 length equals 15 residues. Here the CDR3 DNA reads TGTGCCAGGGGGGACAGCCCAACTGGGGCCAACGTCCTGACTTTC. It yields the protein CARGDSPTGANVLTF.

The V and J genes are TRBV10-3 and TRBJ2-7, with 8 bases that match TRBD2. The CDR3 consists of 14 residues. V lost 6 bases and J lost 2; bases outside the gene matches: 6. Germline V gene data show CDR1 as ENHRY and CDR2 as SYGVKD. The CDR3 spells CAIRDTSGAYEQYF. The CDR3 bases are TGTGCCATCAGGGACACTAGCGGAGCCTACGAGCAGTACTTC.

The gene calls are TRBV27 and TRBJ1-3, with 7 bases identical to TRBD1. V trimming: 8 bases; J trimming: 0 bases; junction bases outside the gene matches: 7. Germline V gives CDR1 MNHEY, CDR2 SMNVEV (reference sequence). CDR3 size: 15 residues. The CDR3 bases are TGTGCCAGCGGACGACAGGGACTCTCTGGAAACACCATATATTTT. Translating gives CASGRQGLSGNTIYF.

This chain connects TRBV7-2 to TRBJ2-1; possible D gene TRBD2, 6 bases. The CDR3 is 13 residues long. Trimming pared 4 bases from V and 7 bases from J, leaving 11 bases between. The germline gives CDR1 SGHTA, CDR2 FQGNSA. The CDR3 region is CASSWAGPNEQFF. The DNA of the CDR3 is TGTGCCAGCAGCTGGGCGGGGCCTAATGAGCAGTTCTTC.

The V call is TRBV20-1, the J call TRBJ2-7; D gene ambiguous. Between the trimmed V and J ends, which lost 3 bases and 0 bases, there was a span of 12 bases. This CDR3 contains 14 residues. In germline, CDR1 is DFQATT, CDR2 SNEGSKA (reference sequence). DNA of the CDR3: TGCAGTGCTAGTCCAGCGCCGAGCTCCTACGAGCAGTACGTC. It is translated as CSASPAPSSYEQYV.

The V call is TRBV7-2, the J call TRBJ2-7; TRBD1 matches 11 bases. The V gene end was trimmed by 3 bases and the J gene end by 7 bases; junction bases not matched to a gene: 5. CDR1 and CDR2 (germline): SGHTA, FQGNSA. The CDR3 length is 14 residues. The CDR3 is CASSFSGQGVEQYF. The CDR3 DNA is TGTGCCAGCAGCTTTTCGGGACAGGGGGTTGAGCAGTACTTC.

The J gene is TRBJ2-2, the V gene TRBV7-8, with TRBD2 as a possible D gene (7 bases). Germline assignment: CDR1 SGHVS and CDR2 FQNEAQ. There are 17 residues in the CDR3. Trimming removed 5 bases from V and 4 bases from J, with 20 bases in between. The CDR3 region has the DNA TGTGCCAGCAGCCCGGCGTGGCGGGGGCCGCGCACCGGGGAGCTGTTTTTT. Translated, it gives CASSPAWRGPRTGELFF.

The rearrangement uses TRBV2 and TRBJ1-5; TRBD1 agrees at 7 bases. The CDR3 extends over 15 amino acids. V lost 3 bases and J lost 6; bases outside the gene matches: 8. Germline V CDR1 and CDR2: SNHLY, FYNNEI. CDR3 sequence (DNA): TGTGCCAGCAGTGAGACGGACAGGATGGGTCAGCCCCAGCATTTT. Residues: CASSETDRMGQPQHF.

The CDR3 is CASSLQRVYLYEQYF. Here the CDR3 DNA reads TGTGCCAGCAGCCTTCAGCGGGTCTACCTCTACGAGCAGTACTTC. The rearrangement joins TRBV3-1 (or the pseudogene TRBV3-2) to TRBJ2-7, with D perhaps TRBD2 (6 bases). Germline V gene sequence: CDR1 LGHDT, CDR2 YNNKEL (reference sequence). Trimming removed 4 bases at V and 3 bases at J, with 16 bases between. There are 15 residues in the CDR3.

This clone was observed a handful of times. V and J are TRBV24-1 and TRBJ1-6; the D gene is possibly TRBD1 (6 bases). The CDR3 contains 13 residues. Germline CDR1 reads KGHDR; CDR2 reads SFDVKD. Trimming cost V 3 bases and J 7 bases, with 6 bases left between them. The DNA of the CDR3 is TGTGCCACCAGTGATCAGGGGAATTCACCCCTCCACTTT. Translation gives CATSDQGNSPLHF.

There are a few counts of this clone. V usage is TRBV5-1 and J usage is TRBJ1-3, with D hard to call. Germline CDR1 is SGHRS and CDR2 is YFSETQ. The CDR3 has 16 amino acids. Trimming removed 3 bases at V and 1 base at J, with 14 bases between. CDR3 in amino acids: CASSSGSGVSGNTIYF. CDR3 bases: TGCGCCAGCAGCTCGGGGTCTGGGGTGTCTGGAAACACCATATATTTT.

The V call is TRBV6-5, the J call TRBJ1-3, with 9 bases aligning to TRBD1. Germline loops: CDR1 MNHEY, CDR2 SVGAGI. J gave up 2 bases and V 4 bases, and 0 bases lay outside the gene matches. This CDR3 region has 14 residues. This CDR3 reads CASSWDRAGNTIYF. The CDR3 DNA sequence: TGTGCCAGCAGTTGGGACAGGGCTGGAAACACCATATATTTT.

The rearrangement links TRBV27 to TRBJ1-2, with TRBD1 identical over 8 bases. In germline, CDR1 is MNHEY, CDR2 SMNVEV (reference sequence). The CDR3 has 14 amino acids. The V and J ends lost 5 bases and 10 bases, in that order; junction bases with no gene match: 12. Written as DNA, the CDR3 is TGTGCCAGCAGTCCCACAGACAGGGGTCCCAACTACACCTTC. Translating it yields CASSPTDRGPNYTF.

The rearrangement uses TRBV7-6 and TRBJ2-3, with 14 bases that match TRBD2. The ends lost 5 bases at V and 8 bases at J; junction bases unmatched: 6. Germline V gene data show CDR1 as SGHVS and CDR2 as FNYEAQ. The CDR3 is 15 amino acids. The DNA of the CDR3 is TGTGCCAGCAGCCCCGCGGGGACTAGCGGGGGTACGCAGTATTTT. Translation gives CASSPAGTSGGTQYF.

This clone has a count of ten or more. CDR3 in amino acids: CASSVPPGGGTEAFF. The CDR3 bases are TGTGCCAGCAGCGTCCCACCCGGTGGAGGCACTGAAGCTTTCTTT. The chain has TRBV7-9 and TRBJ1-1; D is unresolved. With 5 bases removed from V and 4 bases from J, the gap between germline ends came to 17 bases. CDR1 and CDR2 (germline): SEHNR, FQNEAQ (reference sequence). This CDR3 spans 15 amino acids.